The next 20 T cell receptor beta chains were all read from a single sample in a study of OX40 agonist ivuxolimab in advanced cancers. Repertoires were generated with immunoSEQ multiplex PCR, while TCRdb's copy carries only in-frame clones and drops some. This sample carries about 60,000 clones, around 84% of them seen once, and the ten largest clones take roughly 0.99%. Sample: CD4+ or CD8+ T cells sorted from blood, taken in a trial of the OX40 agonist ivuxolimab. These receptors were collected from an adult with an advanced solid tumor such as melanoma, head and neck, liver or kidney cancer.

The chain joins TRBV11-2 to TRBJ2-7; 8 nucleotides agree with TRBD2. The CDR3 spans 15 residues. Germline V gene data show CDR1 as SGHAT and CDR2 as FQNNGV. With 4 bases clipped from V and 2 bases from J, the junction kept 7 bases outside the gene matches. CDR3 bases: TGTGCCAGCAGCTCTCGGGGGGGGACCACCTACGAGCAGTACTTC. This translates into CASSSRGGTTYEQYF.

CDR3 in DNA: TGCGCCAGCAGTGGGGGGGACAGAAACTACGAGCAGTACTTC. Its translation is CASSGGDRNYEQYF. The chain has TRBV10-1 and TRBJ2-7; TRBD1 might be the D (7 bases). V lost 4 bases to trimming and J lost 3 bases, with 13 bases between them. This CDR3 has 14 amino acids. Germline V gives CDR1 WNHNN, CDR2 SYGVQD (reference sequence).

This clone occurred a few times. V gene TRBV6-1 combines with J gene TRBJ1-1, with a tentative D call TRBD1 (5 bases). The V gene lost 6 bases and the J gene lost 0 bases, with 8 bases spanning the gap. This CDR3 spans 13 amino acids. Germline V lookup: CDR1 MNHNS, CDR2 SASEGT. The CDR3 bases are TGTGCCAGCAGGTCGACAGTGAACACTGAAGCTTTCTTT. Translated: CASRSTVNTEAFF.

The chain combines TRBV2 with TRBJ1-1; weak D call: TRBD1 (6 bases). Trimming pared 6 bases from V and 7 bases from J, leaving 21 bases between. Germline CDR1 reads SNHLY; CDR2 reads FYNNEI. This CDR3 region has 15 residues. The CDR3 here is CASSHPGQLSYEAFF. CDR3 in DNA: TGTGCCAGCAGCCACCCCGGACAGCTTTCCTATGAAGCTTTCTTT.

CDR3 sequence reads: CASSQVGAPQETQYF. The DNA of the CDR3 is TGTGCCAGCAGCCAAGTCGGGGCGCCGCAAGAGACCCAGTACTTC. The rearrangement links TRBV4-2 to TRBJ2-5, with D possibly called TRBD1 or TRBD2 (5 bases each). The V gene lost 1 base and the J gene lost 2 bases, with 11 bases spanning the gap. The CDR3 runs 15 residues. Germline CDR1 is LGHNA and CDR2 is YNFKEQ.

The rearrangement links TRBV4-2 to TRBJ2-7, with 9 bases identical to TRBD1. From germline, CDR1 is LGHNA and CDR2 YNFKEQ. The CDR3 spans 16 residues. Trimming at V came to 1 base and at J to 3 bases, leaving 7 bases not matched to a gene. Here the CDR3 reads CASSQGRRGQGYEQYF. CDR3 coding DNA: TGTGCCAGCAGCCAAGGGCGTCGGGGACAGGGCTACGAGCAGTACTTC.

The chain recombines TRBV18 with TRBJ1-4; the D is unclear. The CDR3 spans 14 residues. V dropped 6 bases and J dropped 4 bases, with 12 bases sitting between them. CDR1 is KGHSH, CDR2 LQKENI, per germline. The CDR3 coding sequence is TGTGCCAGCTCTTTGCAGCGGATTAATGAAAAACTGTTTTTT. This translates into CASSLQRINEKLFF.

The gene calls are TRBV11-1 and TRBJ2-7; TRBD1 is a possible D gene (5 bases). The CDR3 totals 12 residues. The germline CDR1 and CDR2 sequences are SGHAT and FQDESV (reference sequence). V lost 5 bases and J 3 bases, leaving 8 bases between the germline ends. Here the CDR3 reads CASSPQGYEQYF. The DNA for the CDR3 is TGTGCCAGCAGCCCCCAGGGCTACGAGCAGTACTTC.

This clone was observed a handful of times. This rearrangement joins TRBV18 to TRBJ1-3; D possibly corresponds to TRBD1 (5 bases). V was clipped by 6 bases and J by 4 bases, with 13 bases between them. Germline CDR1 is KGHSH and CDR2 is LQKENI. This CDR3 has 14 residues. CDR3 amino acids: CASSKDKSGNTIYF. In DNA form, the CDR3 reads TGTGCCAGCTCGAAGGACAAGTCCGGAAACACCATATATTTT. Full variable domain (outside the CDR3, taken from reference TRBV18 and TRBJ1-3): NAGVMQNPRHLVRRRGQEARLRCSPMKGHSHVYWYRQLPEEGLKFMVYLQKENIIDESGMPKERFSAEFPKEGPSILRIQQVVRGDSAAYFCASSKDKSGNTIYFGEGSWLTVV.

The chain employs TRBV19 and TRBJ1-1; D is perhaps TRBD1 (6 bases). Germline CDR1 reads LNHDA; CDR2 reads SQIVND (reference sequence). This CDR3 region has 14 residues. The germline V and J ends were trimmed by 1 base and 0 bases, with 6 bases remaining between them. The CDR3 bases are TGTGCCAGTAGTATAGGGACAGTGAACACTGAAGCTTTCTTT. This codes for CASSIGTVNTEAFF.

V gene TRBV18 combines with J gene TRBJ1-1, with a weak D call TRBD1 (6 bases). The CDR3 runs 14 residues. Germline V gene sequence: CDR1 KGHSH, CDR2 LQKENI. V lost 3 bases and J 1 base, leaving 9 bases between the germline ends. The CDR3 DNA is TGTGCCAGCTCACCGACAGGAGCGAACACTGAAGCTTTCTTT. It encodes CASSPTGANTEAFF.

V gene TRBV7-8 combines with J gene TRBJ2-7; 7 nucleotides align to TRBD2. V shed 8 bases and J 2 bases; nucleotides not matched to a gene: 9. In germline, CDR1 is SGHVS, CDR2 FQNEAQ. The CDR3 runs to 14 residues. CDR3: CASVSRAGAYEQYF. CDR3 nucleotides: TGTGCCAGCGTGTCTCGGGCGGGAGCCTACGAGCAGTACTTC.

Here the CDR3 reads CASRGGGPGQPQHF. CDR3 nucleotides: TGTGCCAGCAGGGGAGGGGGGCCAGGGCAGCCCCAGCATTTT. The chain has TRBV28 and TRBJ1-5, with D possibly matching TRBD1 (6 bases). This CDR3 contains 14 residues. Trimming took off 6 bases at V and 7 bases at J, with 16 bases between the two ends. CDR1 is MDHEN, CDR2 SYDVKM, per germline.

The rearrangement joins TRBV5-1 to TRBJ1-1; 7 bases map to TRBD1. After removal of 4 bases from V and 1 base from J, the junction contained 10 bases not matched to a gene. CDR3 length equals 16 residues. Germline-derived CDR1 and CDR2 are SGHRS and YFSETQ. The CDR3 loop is CASSPQAGGENTEAFF. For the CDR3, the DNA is TGCGCCAGCAGCCCCCAGGCAGGGGGTGAGAACACTGAAGCTTTCTTT.

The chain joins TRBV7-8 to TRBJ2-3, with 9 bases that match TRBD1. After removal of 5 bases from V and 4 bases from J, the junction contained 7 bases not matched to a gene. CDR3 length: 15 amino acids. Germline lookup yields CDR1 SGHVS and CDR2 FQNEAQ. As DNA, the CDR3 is TGTGCCAGCAGCCCCGGACAGGGGCGGGCAGATACGCAGTATTTT. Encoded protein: CASSPGQGRADTQYF.

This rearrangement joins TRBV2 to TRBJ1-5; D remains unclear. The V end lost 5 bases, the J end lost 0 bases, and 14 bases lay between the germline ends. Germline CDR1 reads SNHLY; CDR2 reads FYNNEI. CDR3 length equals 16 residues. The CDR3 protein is CASSKLGVRSNQPQHF. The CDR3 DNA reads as TGTGCCAGCAGTAAATTGGGCGTACGTAGCAATCAGCCCCAGCATTTT.

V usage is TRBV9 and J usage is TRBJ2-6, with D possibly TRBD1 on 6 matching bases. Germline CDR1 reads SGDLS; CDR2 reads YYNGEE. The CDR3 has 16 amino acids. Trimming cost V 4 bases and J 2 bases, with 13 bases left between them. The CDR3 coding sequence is TGTGCCAGCAGCCTCAGGGGTTTAGCTGGGGCCAACGTCCTGACTTTC. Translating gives CASSLRGLAGANVLTF.

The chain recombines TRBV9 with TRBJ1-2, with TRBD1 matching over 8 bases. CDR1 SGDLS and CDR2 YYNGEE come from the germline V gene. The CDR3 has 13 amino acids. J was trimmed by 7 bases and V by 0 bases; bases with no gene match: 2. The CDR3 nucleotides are TGTGCCAGCAGCGTAGTGGACAGGGCTGGCTACACCTTC. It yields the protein CASSVVDRAGYTF.

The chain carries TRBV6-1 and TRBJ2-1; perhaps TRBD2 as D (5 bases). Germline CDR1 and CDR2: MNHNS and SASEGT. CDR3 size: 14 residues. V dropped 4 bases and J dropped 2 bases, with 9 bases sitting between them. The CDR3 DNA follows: TGTGCCAGCAGTGTCCCCGGGGCCTACAATGAGCAGTTCTTC. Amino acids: CASSVPGAYNEQFF.

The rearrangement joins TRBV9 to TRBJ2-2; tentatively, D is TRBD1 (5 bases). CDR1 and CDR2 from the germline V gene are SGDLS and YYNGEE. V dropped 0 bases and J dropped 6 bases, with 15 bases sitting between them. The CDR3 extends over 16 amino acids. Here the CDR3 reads CASSVDAGFGAGELFF. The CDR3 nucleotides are TGTGCCAGCAGCGTAGATGCAGGGTTCGGTGCCGGGGAGCTGTTTTTT.